Shown below are 16 T cell receptor beta chains from a single sample sequenced in a study of a mutant IDH1 vaccine in newly diagnosed glioma. Profiling relied on immunoSEQ multiplex PCR, and the TCRdb table lists in-frame clones only, not all of them. The table includes tens of thousands of clones, approximately 87% detected once. For these TCRs, the target antigens are not known. The time point here: week 23, last vaccination. The vaccine gave 300 ug of a 20-mer mutant IDH1 peptide subcutaneously per dose. This material consisted of PBMCs, taken from a glioma patient whose treatment included an IDH1 peptide vaccine. Receptors originate from a middle-aged man with glioma.

This sequence joins TRBV7-3 and TRBJ2-1; tentative D call: TRBD2 (6 bases). This CDR3 has 15 amino acids. Trimming took off 2 bases at V and 7 bases at J, with 15 bases between the two ends. CDR1 SGHTA and CDR2 FQGTGA come from the germline V gene. Written as DNA, the CDR3 is TGTGCCAGCAGCTTAGGGGCCCCCGCGGGGAATGAGCAGTTCTTC. It is translated as CASSLGAPAGNEQFF.

The V gene is TRBV19, the J gene TRBJ1-2; D is perhaps TRBD1 (6 bases). The CDR3 loop spans 15 amino acids. The V and J ends lost 6 bases and 5 bases respectively, with 19 bases between them. In germline, CDR1 is LNHDA, CDR2 SQIVND (reference sequence). The CDR3, as DNA: TGTGCCAGTAGAAACGACGGACAGATTACTTATGGCTACACCTTC. Amino acid sequence: CASRNDGQITYGYTF.

The V gene is TRBV19, the J gene TRBJ1-5; 8 bases agree with TRBD1. The CDR3 covers 15 residues. Germline CDR1 is LNHDA and CDR2 is SQIVND (reference sequence). Trimming removed 5 bases from V and 7 bases from J; junction bases left unmatched: 10. The CDR3 loop is CASSDRDRWSQPQHF. In DNA form, the CDR3 reads TGTGCCAGTAGTGACCGGGACAGGTGGTCGCAGCCCCAGCATTTT.

This clone was seen only a few times. The chain combines TRBV7-9 with TRBJ1-1, with D tentatively TRBD1 (5 bases). The germline CDR1 and CDR2 sequences are SEHNR and FQNEAQ (reference sequence). Trimming pared 6 bases from V and 1 base from J, leaving 15 bases between. The CDR3 spans 15 residues. The CDR3 DNA reads TGTGCCAGCAGGGAGGAGGGGCTACGGAACACTGAAGCTTTCTTT. Protein product: CASREEGLRNTEAFF.

This clone was observed a few times. The rearrangement uses TRBV10-3 and TRBJ2-3; 10 bases match TRBD2. The CDR3 is 15 amino acids. Germline V gene sequence: CDR1 ENHRY, CDR2 SYGVKD. V lost 4 bases and J lost 2; bases outside the gene matches: 3. The CDR3 here is CAISALAGVTDTQYF. The DNA for the CDR3 is TGTGCCATCAGTGCGCTAGCGGGAGTCACAGATACGCAGTATTTT.

The chain has TRBV7-3 and TRBJ2-5; D unclear. V was shortened by 6 bases and J by 5 bases, with 13 bases between the two germline ends. Looked up from germline, CDR1 is SGHTA and CDR2 is FQGTGA. This CDR3 region has 13 residues. The DNA for the CDR3 is TGTGCCAGCAGTTTCGACACCACCGAGACCCAGTACTTC. Translating gives CASSFDTTETQYF.

V gene TRBV10-3 combines with J gene TRBJ1-2; D not resolved. Trimming removed 6 bases from V and 3 bases from J, with 8 bases in between. The CDR3 totals 12 residues. Germline CDR1 ENHRY, CDR2 SYGVKD. The CDR3 coding sequence is TGTGCCATCAGACCAAGAGACTATGGCTACACCTTC. Protein product: CAIRPRDYGYTF.

This rearrangement joins TRBV29-1 to TRBJ2-1; D not certain. The CDR3 runs to 12 residues. Trimming left V 4 bases short and J 8 bases short, with 12 bases between. The germline V gene encodes CDR1 SQVTM and CDR2 ANQGSEA. The CDR3 coding sequence is TGCAGCGTTGCCCTAGTAGGTCATGAGCAGTTCTTC. The encoded protein is CSVALVGHEQFF.

This sequence joins TRBV28 and TRBJ2-7; a weak D match, TRBD1 (7 bases). Deletions cut 8 bases from V and 1 base from J, with 15 bases between. CDR3 length: 14 residues. Germline V gene data show CDR1 as MDHEN and CDR2 as SYDVKM. CDR3 residues: CASRGTDNSYEQYF. The DNA of the CDR3 is TGTGCCAGCCGCGGGACAGACAATTCCTACGAGCAGTACTTC.

V usage is TRBV10-3 and J usage is TRBJ1-4; 9 bases agree with TRBD1. V dropped 6 bases and J dropped 3; count of bases not matched to a gene: 5. CDR3 size: 15 residues. The germline gives CDR1 ENHRY, CDR2 SYGVKD. This CDR3 is CAIRDRDRANEKLFF. The CDR3 DNA reads as TGTGCCATCAGAGACCGGGACAGGGCTAATGAAAAACTGTTTTTT.

The genes are TRBV6-5 and TRBJ1-5; D gene ambiguous. Germline values: CDR1 MNHEY, CDR2 SVGAGI. CDR3 size: 15 residues. V was trimmed by 0 bases and J by 0 bases, leaving 6 bases between them. The CDR3: CASSYSRYSNQPQHF. CDR3 nucleotide sequence: TGTGCCAGCAGTTACTCGAGGTATAGCAATCAGCCCCAGCATTTT.

The gene calls are TRBV6-5 and TRBJ2-7; TRBD2 is a possible D gene (7 bases). The CDR3 extends over 15 amino acids. Germline V gene lookup returns CDR1 MNHEY and CDR2 SVGAGI. Trimming stripped 4 bases from V and 3 bases from J, with 16 bases between. The CDR3 DNA sequence: TGTGCCAGCAGTTCTCCGACAGGACTAGTCTACGAGCAGTACTTC. As protein: CASSSPTGLVYEQYF.

This rearrangement joins TRBV4-2 to TRBJ2-2; either TRBD1 or TRBD2 may fit D (5 bases each). Deletions cut 8 bases from V and 6 bases from J, with 13 bases between. This CDR3 has 13 amino acids. Germline CDR1 and CDR2: LGHNA and YNFKEQ. Here the CDR3 reads CASGGLDAGELFF. In DNA, the CDR3 is TGTGCCAGCGGGGGATTGGACGCCGGGGAGCTGTTTTTT.

This clone was observed a handful of times. The rearrangement links TRBV19 to TRBJ1-1, with D hard to call. The length of the CDR3 is 15 residues. Trimming removed 4 bases at V and 5 bases at J, with 17 bases between. The germline V gene has CDR1 LNHDA and CDR2 SQIVND (reference sequence). Written as DNA, the CDR3 is TGTGCCAGTAGTACCGCCCGATTGAGAGAGACTGAAGCTTTCTTT. This sequence encodes CASSTARLRETEAFF.

This chain connects TRBV28 to TRBJ1-5; D is unclear. Looked up from germline, CDR1 is MDHEN and CDR2 is SYDVKM. The CDR3 consists of 13 residues. Between the trimmed V and J ends, which lost 8 bases and 4 bases, there was a span of 12 bases. The CDR3: CASHRTGNQPQHF. The DNA of the CDR3 is TGTGCCAGCCATAGGACGGGGAATCAGCCCCAGCATTTT.

V usage is TRBV7-8 and J usage is TRBJ1-2; 7 bases are a match to TRBD1. Germline-derived CDR1 and CDR2 are SGHVS and FQNEAQ. The CDR3 runs to 14 residues. J lost 7 bases, V lost 0 bases, and 5 bases had no gene match. The CDR3 sequence: CASSLAQGRRGYTF. Here the CDR3 DNA reads TGTGCCAGCAGCTTAGCACAGGGGCGGCGTGGCTACACCTTC.